Following are 13 T cell receptor beta chains from one sample sequenced in a study of T cells in Graves' hyperthyroidism and ophthalmopathy. RNA transcripts served as the template for amplifying TCR beta CDR3 regions. The HTBI primer set drove a first-round RT-PCR of the TCR CDR3. One entry per CDR3 protein results from TCRdb running MiXCR on the multiplex PCR reads. The sample includes around 380,000 distinct CDR3 sequences, around an eighth of them seen just once. The sequenced material came from blood. All receptors derive from a man younger than 40 with Graves' hyperthyroidism that later progressed to Graves' ophthalmopathy.

The gene calls are TRBV9 and TRBJ1-2; D is ambiguous. The V gene lost 0 bases and the J gene lost 3 bases, with 9 bases spanning the gap. This CDR3 is built from 14 residues. Germline V CDR1 and CDR2: SGDLS, YYNGEE. CDR3 loop: CASSVGAGDYGYTF. The DNA for the CDR3 is TGTGCCAGCAGCGTAGGGGCAGGAGACTATGGCTACACCTTC.

The chain employs TRBV20-1 and TRBJ1-2; D is unresolved. V was cut by 4 bases and J by 2 bases, with 5 bases left in between. The CDR3 consists of 11 residues. The germline gives CDR1 DFQATT, CDR2 SNEGSKA (reference sequence). The CDR3 is CSANENYGYTF. In nucleotides, the CDR3 is TGCAGTGCTAATGAGAACTATGGCTACACCTTC.

This clonotype has just a few counts. V is TRBV9 and J is TRBJ1-2; the D is unclear. This CDR3 is 12 amino acids long. Germline CDR1 and CDR2: SGDLS and YYNGEE. Trimming pared 0 bases from V and 4 bases from J, leaving 4 bases between. The CDR3, as DNA: TGTGCCAGCAGCGTAGATCGCTATGGCTACACCTTC. Its protein product is CASSVDRYGYTF.

This clonotype was counted between two and nine times. The chain recombines TRBV11-2 with TRBJ2-3; no reliable D call. CDR1 and CDR2 from the germline V gene are SGHAT and FQNNGV. The CDR3 consists of 14 residues. V was shortened by 3 bases and J by 6 bases, with 13 bases between the two germline ends. The CDR3 loop is CASSFSVAADTQYF. The CDR3 bases are TGTGCCAGCAGCTTTTCAGTAGCAGCGGATACGCAGTATTTT.

In its sample, this clonotype was seen many times. The CDR3 nucleotides are TGTGCCAGCAGTCCCCGTTGGACAGGGTCGAATTCACCCCTCCACTTT. This sequence encodes CASSPRWTGSNSPLHF. The rearrangement links TRBV25-1 to TRBJ1-6, with TRBD1 matching over 8 bases. Unmatched junction bases numbered 10, after V lost 5 bases and J lost 7 bases. Germline V CDR1 and CDR2: MGHDK, SYGVNS. CDR3 size: 16 residues.

The chain joins TRBV28 to TRBJ1-5; D is uncertain. The CDR3 consists of 14 residues. The germline V and J ends were trimmed by 5 bases and 1 base, with 9 bases remaining between them. Germline V gives CDR1 MDHEN, CDR2 SYDVKM. CDR3 sequence reads: CASSLPQSNQPQHF. The CDR3 coding sequence is TGTGCCAGCAGTCTACCACAGAGCAATCAGCCCCAGCATTTT.

Ten or more counts support this clonotype. V is TRBV12-3 or TRBV12-4 and J is TRBJ1-1; 10 bases are a match to TRBD1. The CDR3 is 16 amino acids. Trimming removed 5 bases from V and 0 bases from J; junction bases left unmatched: 6. The DNA of the CDR3 is TGTGCCAGCAGTCCAGGGGGGACAGGGGTGAACACTGAAGCTTTCTTT. Its protein is CASSPGGTGVNTEAFF.

There are many counts of this clonotype. This chain connects TRBV10-2 to TRBJ2-7, with TRBD2 matching over 10 bases. With 7 bases clipped from V and 0 bases from J, the junction kept 6 bases outside the gene matches. Germline CDR1 and CDR2: WSHSY and SAAADI. The CDR3 is 15 amino acids. CDR3 nucleotides: TGCGCCAGCAACCCGGGACTAGCGAGCTCCTACGAGCAGTACTTC. Amino acids: CASNPGLASSYEQYF.

Comments on this clonotype: This could be a read error, since a much larger clone is one nucleotide away. The rearrangement uses TRBV20-1 and TRBJ2-7; D is undetermined. This CDR3 is built from 12 residues. In germline, CDR1 is DFQATT, CDR2 SNEGSKA (reference sequence). Trimming left V 5 bases short and J 1 base short, with 9 bases between. CDR3 sequence (DNA): TGCAGTGCTGGTCAGGAGTCCTACGAGCAGTACTTC. It is translated as CSAGQESYEQYF.

At least ten counts were recorded for this clonotype. This rearrangement joins TRBV24-1 to TRBJ2-2, with TRBD1 matching 9 bases. The CDR3 has 17 residues. Germline CDR1 is KGHDR and CDR2 is SFDVKD. The junction had 7 bases not matched to a gene; V was cut back by 5 bases and J by 1 base. In DNA, the CDR3 is TGTGCCACCAGTGGTCTTCCGGGACAGGGGAACACCGGGGAGCTGTTTTTT. Amino acids: CATSGLPGQGNTGELFF.

The sample holds many counts of this clonotype. J is TRBJ1-1 and V is TRBV30; no firm D call. V lost 6 bases, J lost 5 bases, and 16 bases lay in between. This CDR3 comprises 13 residues. Germline values: CDR1 GTSNPN, CDR2 SVGIG (reference sequence). The CDR3 sequence: CACTNWGRTEAFF. The CDR3 nucleotides read TGTGCCTGTACCAACTGGGGTCGTACTGAAGCTTTCTTT.

There are many counts of this clonotype. V and J are TRBV28 and TRBJ1-1; the match to TRBD1 covers 7 bases. With 6 bases clipped from V and 1 base from J, the junction kept 5 bases outside the gene matches. CDR1 MDHEN and CDR2 SYDVKM come from the germline V gene. The CDR3 totals 14 residues. CDR3 DNA: TGTGCCAGCAGCCACAGGGGAGGGAACACTGAAGCTTTCTTT. Protein sequence: CASSHRGGNTEAFF.

The chain is built from TRBV4-1 and TRBJ2-3; D ambiguous. CDR3 length: 19 amino acids. Trimming took 1 base from V and 4 from J, leaving 24 bases between them. Looked up from germline, CDR1 is MGHRA and CDR2 is YSYEKL. In DNA, the CDR3 is TGCGCCAGCAGCCAAGGGAAGGGTATAATAAATCATAGGGCAGATACGCAGTATTTT. It is translated as CASSQGKGIINHRADTQYF.